This T cell receptor beta chain was found in a study of shared clonotypes between healthy human individuals. Turning to this clone: Its antigen is unknown. The sample carries other DNA sequences with the same CDR3.

CDR1 is MNHEY, CDR2 SMNVEV, per germline (reference sequence). CDR3 length: 11 residues. Between the trimmed V and J ends, which lost 3 bases and 5 bases, there was a span of 4 bases. Every subset had its genomic DNA shared out evenly among several immunoSEQ plates. Generated by immunoSEQ multiplex PCR, the TCRdb table keeps only in-frame clones and is missing some. The repertoire holds some 600,000 clones, about 95% seen once, with around 0.1% in the top ten. Cells designated naive CD8 were CD45RO-negative and were positively selected for CCR7, with terminally differentiated effector memory CD45RA+ cells excluded. Study findings and constraints: All-four-donor shared clonotypes had higher generation probabilities than non-shared clonotypes did. Between a few donors, naive CD4 clonotypes were shared at a level of about 5%.

The sample comprised naive CD8+ T cells sorted from blood. The chain recombines TRBV27 with TRBJ2-5; D ambiguous. The receptor comes from a woman aged 25 to 39 in good health. CDR3 nucleotides: TGTGCCAGCAGTTTCCGGGAGACCCAGTACTTC. As protein: CASSFRETQYF.